The sequence of this TCR beta chain was determined in a study of vaccination and CD4 T cells after COVID-19. As for the study in general: Post-vaccine sample collection happened at a median of approximately 79 days after dose two, ranging 14 to 241. Each control was exposed to a CEFX pool, an HIV-1 Nef pool, or no peptide at all. Study-level points and caveats: The analysis of convalescent patients involved relatively few individuals and lacked early post-infection timepoints.

The CDR3 is 13 amino acids. Germline lookup yields CDR1 MDHEN and CDR2 SYDVKM. Trimming removed 3 bases from V and 6 bases from J; junction bases left unmatched: 5. As for this clonotype: Antigen unknown.

CD4+ T cells that had been cultured provided DNA sequenced with the Oncomine TCR Beta short-read assay. TCRdb reprocessed the PCR reads with MiXCR, giving one entry per CDR3 protein. This sample yields 15,000 to 19,000 distinct CDR3 sequences, of which 58% are seen a single time; approximately 12% belongs to the top ten. The treatment: approximately 10-day PBMC culture with coronavirus spike peptide pools or control peptides (ViraFEST assay). The source material was CD4+ T cells from blood, cultured in vitro. The chain has TRBV28 and TRBJ2-7, with TRBD2 identical over 7 bases. This receptor was obtained from a human donor who had recovered from COVID-19. The CDR3 region has the DNA TGTGCCAGCAGTTTGCCGACTAGCCTCGAGCAGTACTTC. Encoded protein: CASSLPTSLEQYF.